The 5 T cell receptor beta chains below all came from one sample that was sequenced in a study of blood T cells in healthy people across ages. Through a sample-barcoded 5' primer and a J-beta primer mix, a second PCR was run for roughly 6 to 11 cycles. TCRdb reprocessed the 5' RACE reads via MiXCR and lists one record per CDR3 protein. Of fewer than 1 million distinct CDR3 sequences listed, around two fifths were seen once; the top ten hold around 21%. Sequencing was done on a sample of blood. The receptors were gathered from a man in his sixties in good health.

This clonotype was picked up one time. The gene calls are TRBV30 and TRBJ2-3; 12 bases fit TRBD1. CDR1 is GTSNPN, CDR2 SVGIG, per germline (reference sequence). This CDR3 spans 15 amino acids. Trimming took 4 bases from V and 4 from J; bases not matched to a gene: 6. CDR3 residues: CAWTGTGGFADTQYF. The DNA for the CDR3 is TGTGCCTGGACTGGGACAGGGGGCTTCGCAGATACGCAGTATTTT.

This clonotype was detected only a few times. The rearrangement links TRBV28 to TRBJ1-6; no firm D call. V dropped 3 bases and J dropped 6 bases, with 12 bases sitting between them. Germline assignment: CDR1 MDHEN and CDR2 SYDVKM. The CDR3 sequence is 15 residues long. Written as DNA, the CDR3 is TGTGCCAGCAGTTTGGATAGGGTGCGTAATTCACCCCTCCACTTT. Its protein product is CASSLDRVRNSPLHF.

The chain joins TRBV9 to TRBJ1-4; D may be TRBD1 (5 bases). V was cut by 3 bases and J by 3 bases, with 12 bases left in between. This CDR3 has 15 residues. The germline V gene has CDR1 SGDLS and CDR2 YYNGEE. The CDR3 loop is CASSGLGVSNEKLFF. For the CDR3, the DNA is TGTGCCAGCAGCGGTTTGGGGGTATCTAATGAAAAACTGTTTTTT.

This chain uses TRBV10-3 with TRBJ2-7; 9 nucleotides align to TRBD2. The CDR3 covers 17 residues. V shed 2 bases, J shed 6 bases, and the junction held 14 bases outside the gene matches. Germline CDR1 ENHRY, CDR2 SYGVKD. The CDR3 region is CAISEPRAGGLLGEQYF. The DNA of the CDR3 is TGTGCCATCAGTGAGCCAAGAGCGGGGGGTCTCCTTGGCGAGCAGTACTTC.

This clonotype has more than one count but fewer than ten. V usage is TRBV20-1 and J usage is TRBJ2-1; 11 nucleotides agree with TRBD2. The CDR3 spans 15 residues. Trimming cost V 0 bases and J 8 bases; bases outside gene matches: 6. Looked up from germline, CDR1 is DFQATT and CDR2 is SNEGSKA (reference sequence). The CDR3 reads CSARDISGGADEQFF. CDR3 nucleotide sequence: TGCAGTGCTAGAGATATTAGCGGGGGGGCAGATGAGCAGTTCTTC.